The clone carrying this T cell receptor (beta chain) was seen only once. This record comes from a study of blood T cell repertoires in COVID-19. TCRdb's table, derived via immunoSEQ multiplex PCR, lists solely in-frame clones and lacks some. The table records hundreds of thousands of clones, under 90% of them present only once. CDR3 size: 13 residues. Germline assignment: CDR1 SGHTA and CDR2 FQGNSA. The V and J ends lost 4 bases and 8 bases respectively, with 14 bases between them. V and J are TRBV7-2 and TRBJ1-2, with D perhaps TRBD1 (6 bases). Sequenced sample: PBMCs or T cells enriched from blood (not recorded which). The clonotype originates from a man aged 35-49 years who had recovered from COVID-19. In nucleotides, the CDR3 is TGTGCCAGCAGCTCCCTCCTACAGGGAGGCTACACCTTC. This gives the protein CASSSLLQGGYTF.